This TCR beta chain was identified during a study of Graves' ophthalmopathy and Graves' hyperthyroidism. Study at large: Peripheral blood was collected at initial diagnosis, before any treatment. Overall study findings and caveats: Most expanded thyroid clonotypes above 0.001 frequency also appeared in blood.

In this sample, this clonotype turned up many times. Its antigen is unidentified. Germline-derived CDR1 and CDR2 are SGHTA and FQGNSA. Trimming pared 4 bases from V and 2 bases from J, leaving 12 bases between. The CDR3 contains 14 residues. Clinical symptoms, serum thyroxine, TRAb, thyroid ultrasound and orbital computed tomography determined diagnosis. The PBMCs used were ones drawn from 9.5 to 10 ml of fresh peripheral blood. Scientists amplified the TCR beta CDR3 regions from RNA transcripts. HTBI primers were used in a first-round RT-PCR, which preceded a second-round multiplex PCR. TCRdb analysed the multiplex PCR reads with MiXCR anew, one entry per CDR3 protein. Of roughly 400,000 distinct CDR3 sequences listed, around 18% are singletons.

The sequenced sample was peripheral blood. The gene calls are TRBV7-2 and TRBJ2-7, with a weak D call TRBD1 (6 bases). This TCR derives from a woman aged 18-29 years with Graves' ophthalmopathy. The CDR3 DNA sequence: TGTGCCAGCAGCTCCTCCGGGACAACCTACGAGCAGTACTTC. Encoded protein: CASSSSGTTYEQYF.